This T cell receptor beta chain was captured by sequencing in a study of blood T cell repertoires in COVID-19. Study background: From the United States, Italy and Spain came samples of acute and convalescent COVID-19. T cells, B-cell-depleted T cells, or PBMCs provided the cDNA or gDNA that served as material.

CDR1 and CDR2 (germline): SGHKS, YYEKEE (reference sequence). The CDR3 consists of 13 residues. The V segment lost 2 bases and the J segment 4 bases; nucleotides outside the gene matches: 2. Original analysis: It was from reference gene primer amplification that nucleated cell counts were estimated. The protocol was immunoSEQ multiplex PCR, while the TCRdb copy is restricted to in-frame clones and leaves out a portion. The DNA was the basis for D and trimming; V, J and clone size are from that table. The data show 70,000 to 75,000 clones, 65% to 85% seen once. This clone has only one observation. The rearrangement joins TRBV5-5 to TRBJ1-2; 7 bases are a match to TRBD1. Sequencing used peripheral blood. The TCR was taken from a woman aged 55-70 years with acute or convalescent COVID-19. The CDR3 region has the DNA TGTGCCAGCAGCTTCGGGACAGCCTATGGCTACACCTTC. It specifies CASSFGTAYGYTF.